This T cell receptor (beta chain) came from a study of cytotoxic CD8 clonotypes in ibrutinib-treated CLL. Study-level background: For this cohort, patients were about a dozen relapsed/refractory and some 15 treatment-naive, while under 18 were IGHV unmutated.

The CDR3 has 15 amino acids. V shed 1 base and J 4 bases; nucleotides not matched to a gene: 2. Germline V gene sequence: CDR1 SGHAT, CDR2 FQNNGV. This table comes from immunoSEQ multiplex PCR, and its TCRdb copy is limited to in-frame clones, with some not included. Found here are fewer than 400,000 clones, 67% of them singletons; the top ten hold 6% to 6.5%. Sequenced material: PBMCs, taken after 36 months of ibrutinib treatment. The J gene is TRBJ2-1, the V gene TRBV11-2, with 9 bases that match TRBD2. The receptor's source is a human donor with chronic lymphocytic leukemia. The DNA of the CDR3 is TGTGCCAGCAGCTTAGTACTAGCGGGTTACAATGAGCAGTTCTTC. Amino acids: CASSLVLAGYNEQFF.